The 8 T cell receptor beta chains below were found in one sample sequenced in a study of cytomegalovirus exposure and HLA in healthy donors. This PCR relied on a set of 60 Vbeta primers and 13 Jbeta primers. Libraries were prepared by immunoSEQ multiplex PCR; TCRdb keeps only in-frame clonotypes and omits some of them. The sample consists of 120,000 to 150,000 clones, around 79% of them appearing once. The specimen sequenced was PBMCs. The receptors stem from a woman in her thirties or forties in good health and CMV-seropositive.

In this sample, this clone turned up once. The chain is built from TRBV18 and TRBJ2-3; 10 bases are shared with TRBD1. Losses at the gene ends were 4 bases for V and 1 base for J; bases not matched to a gene: 11. Germline V CDR1 and CDR2: KGHSH, LQKENI. The CDR3 extends over 18 amino acids. For the CDR3, the DNA is TGTGCCAGCTCACAACCCGTAACCGGGACAGGGGGCACAGATACGCAGTATTTT. The encoded protein is CASSQPVTGTGGTDTQYF.

V is TRBV30 and J is TRBJ1-2; D unclear. Per the germline V gene, CDR1 is GTSNPN and CDR2 is SVGIG (reference sequence). This CDR3 has 12 amino acids. Trimming pared 3 bases from V and 4 bases from J, leaving 9 bases between. DNA of the CDR3: TGTGCCTGGAGAGCGCGTACCTATGGCTACACCTTC. It translates to CAWRARTYGYTF.

This clone was recorded once. The chain employs TRBV11-2 and TRBJ2-7, with D possibly TRBD1 on 6 matching bases. CDR3 size: 14 residues. Germline V gene lookup returns CDR1 SGHAT and CDR2 FQNNGV. Trimming cost V 5 bases and J 2 bases, with 13 bases left between them. The CDR3 DNA follows: TGTGCCAGCAGCCCCCCCGGGACACCCTACGAGCAGTACTTC. Amino acid sequence: CASSPPGTPYEQYF.

This clone has more than one count but fewer than ten. This rearrangement joins TRBV6-6 to TRBJ2-1, with 11 positions matching TRBD2. Germline V gene lookup returns CDR1 MNHNY and CDR2 SVGAGI (reference sequence). V was pared by 6 bases and J by 4 bases, with 5 bases of the junction left unmatched. This CDR3 has 15 residues. The CDR3 DNA follows: TGTGCCAGCAGGGAGACTAGCGGGGAATACAATGAGCAGTTCTTC. Its protein product is CASRETSGEYNEQFF.

The chain links TRBV2 to TRBJ1-1, with TRBD1 identical over 8 bases. The CDR3 length is 15 residues. CDR1 and CDR2 (germline): SNHLY, FYNNEI. The J segment lost 1 base and the V segment lost 4 bases, leaving 5 bases of the junction unmatched. CDR3: CASSVGTGKNTEAFF. The CDR3, as DNA: TGTGCCAGCAGTGTCGGGACAGGCAAGAACACTGAAGCTTTCTTT. Variable domain in full (rest from reference TRBV2 and TRBJ1-1): EPEVTQTPSHQVTQMGQEVILRCVPISNHLYFYWYRQILGQKVEFLVSFYNNEISEKSEIFDDQFSVERPDGSNFTLKIRSTKLEDSAMYFCASSVGTGKNTEAFFGQGTRLTVV.

The V and J genes are TRBV5-1 and TRBJ1-3; D call uncertain. CDR1 is SGHRS and CDR2 is YFSETQ in the germline V gene. V lost 0 bases and J 0 bases, leaving 4 bases between the germline ends. This CDR3 is built from 14 residues. CDR3 region: CASSLDNSGNTIYF. CDR3 sequence (DNA): TGCGCCAGCAGCTTGGACAACTCTGGAAACACCATATATTTT.

The gene calls are TRBV19 and TRBJ1-4, with 9 bases that match TRBD1. The CDR3 contains 13 residues. In germline, CDR1 is LNHDA, CDR2 SQIVND (reference sequence). V lost 7 bases to trimming and J lost 8 bases; unmatched junction nucleotides: 5. CDR3 nucleotide sequence: TGTGCCAGTATGAAAGGACAGGGGGAAAAACTGTTTTTT. It is translated as CASMKGQGEKLFF.

V usage is TRBV18 and J usage is TRBJ1-1; 10 bases are shared with TRBD1. CDR1 is KGHSH and CDR2 is LQKENI in the germline V gene. The ends lost 6 bases at V and 1 base at J; junction bases unmatched: 2. The CDR3 contains 14 residues. Written as DNA, the CDR3 is TGTGCCAGCTCGCGGGACAGGGGGAACACTGAAGCTTTCTTT. Amino acid sequence: CASSRDRGNTEAFF.